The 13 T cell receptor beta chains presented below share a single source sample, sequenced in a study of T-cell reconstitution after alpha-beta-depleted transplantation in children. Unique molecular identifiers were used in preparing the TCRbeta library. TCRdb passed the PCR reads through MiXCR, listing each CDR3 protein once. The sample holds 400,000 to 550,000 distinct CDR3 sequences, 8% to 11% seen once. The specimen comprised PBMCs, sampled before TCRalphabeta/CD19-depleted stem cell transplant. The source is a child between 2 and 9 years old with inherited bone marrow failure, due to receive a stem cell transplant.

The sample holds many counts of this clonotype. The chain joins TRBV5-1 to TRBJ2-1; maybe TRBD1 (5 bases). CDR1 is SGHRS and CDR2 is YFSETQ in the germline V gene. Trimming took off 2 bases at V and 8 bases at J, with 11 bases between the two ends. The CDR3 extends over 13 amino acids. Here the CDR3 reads CASSFQGVHEQFF. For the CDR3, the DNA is TGCGCCAGCAGCTTTCAAGGGGTCCATGAGCAGTTCTTC.

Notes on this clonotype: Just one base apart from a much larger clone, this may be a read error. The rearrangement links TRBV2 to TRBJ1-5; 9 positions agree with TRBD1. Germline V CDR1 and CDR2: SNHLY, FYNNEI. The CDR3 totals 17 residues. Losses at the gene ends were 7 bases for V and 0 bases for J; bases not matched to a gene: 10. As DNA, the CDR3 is TGTGCCAGCACTGAGGGGACAGGGCCCGTTAGCAATCAGCCCCAGCATTTT. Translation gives CASTEGTGPVSNQPQHF.

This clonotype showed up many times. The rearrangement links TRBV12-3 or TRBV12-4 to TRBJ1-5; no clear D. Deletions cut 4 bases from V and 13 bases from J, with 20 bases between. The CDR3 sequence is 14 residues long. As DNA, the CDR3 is TGTGCCAGCAGTTCCGAGCAGGCGATCCTAAAGCAGCATTTT. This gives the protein CASSSEQAILKQHF.

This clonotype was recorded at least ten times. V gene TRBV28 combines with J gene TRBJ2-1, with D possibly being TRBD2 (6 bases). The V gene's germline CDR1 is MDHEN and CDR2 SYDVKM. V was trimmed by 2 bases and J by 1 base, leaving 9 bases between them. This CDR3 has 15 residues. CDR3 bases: TGTGCCAGCAGTTTAGTTGGGGGGTCCTACAATGAGCAGTTCTTC. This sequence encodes CASSLVGGSYNEQFF.

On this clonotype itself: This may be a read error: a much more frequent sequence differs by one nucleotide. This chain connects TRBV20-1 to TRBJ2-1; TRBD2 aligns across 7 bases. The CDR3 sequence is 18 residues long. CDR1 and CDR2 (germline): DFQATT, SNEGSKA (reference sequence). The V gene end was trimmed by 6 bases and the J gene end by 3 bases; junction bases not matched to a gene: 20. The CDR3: CSAYRGKTRGRVYNEQFF. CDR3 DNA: TGCAGTGCCTACCGGGGGAAGACCCGAGGGAGGGTCTACAATGAGCAGTTCTTC.

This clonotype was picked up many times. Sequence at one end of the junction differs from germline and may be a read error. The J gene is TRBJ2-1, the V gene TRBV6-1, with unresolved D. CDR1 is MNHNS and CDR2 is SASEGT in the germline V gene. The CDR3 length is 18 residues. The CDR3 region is CASSEGPVDMSSYNEQFF. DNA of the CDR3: TGTGCCAGCAGCGAAGGACCCGTGGATATGAGCTCCTACAATGAGCAGTTCTTC.

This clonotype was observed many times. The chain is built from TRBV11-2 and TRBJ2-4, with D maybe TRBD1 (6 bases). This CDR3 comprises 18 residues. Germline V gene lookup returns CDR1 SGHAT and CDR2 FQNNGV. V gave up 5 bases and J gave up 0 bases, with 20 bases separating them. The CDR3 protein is CASSRGTPRPIAKNIQYF. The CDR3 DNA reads TGTGCCAGCAGCAGAGGGACACCTCGCCCTATAGCCAAAAACATTCAGTACTTC.

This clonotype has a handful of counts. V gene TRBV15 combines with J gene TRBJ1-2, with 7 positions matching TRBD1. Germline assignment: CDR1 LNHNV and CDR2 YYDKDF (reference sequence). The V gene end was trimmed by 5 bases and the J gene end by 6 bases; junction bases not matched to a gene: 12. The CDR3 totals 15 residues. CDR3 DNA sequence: TGTGCCACCAGCCGTGGACAGGTCCCTTCCCATGGCTACACCTTC. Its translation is CATSRGQVPSHGYTF.

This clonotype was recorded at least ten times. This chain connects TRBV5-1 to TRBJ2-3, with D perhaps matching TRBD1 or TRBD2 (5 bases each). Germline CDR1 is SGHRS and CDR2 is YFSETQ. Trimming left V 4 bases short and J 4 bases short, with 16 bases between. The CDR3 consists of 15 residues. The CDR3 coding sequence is TGCGCCAGCAGCGGGAGCGGAGTAGGGGCAGATACGCAGTATTTT. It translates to CASSGSGVGADTQYF. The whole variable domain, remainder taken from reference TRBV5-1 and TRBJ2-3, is KAGVTQTPRYLIKTRGQQVTLSCSPISGHRSVSWYQQTPGQGLQFLFEYFSETQRNKGNFPGRFSGRQFSNSRSEMNVSTLELGDSALYLCASSGSGVGADTQYFGPGTRLTVL.

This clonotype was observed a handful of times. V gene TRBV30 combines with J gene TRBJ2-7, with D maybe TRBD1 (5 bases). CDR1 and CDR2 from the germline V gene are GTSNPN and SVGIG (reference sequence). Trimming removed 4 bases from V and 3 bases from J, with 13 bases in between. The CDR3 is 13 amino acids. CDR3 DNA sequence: TGTGCCTGGAAAACAGGTACGGGCTACGAGCAGTACTTC. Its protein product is CAWKTGTGYEQYF.

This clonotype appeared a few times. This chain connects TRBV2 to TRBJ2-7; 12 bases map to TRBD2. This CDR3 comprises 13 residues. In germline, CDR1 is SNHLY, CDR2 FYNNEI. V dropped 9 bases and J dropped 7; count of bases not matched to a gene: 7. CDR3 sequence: CARALAGGREQYF. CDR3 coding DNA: TGTGCCAGGGCGCTAGCGGGAGGGCGTGAGCAGTACTTC.

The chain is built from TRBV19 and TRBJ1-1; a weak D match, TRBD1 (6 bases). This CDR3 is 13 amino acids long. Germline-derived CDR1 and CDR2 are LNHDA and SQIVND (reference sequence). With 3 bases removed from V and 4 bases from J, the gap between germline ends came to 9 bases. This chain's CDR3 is CASSMLQGTEAFF. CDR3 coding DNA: TGTGCCAGTAGTATGTTACAGGGCACTGAAGCTTTCTTT.

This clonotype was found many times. In nucleotides, the CDR3 is TGTGCCAGCTCCGGTCGGGGTACTACCTACAATGAGCAGTTCTTC. Translated: CASSGRGTTYNEQFF. The chain links TRBV7-9 to TRBJ2-1, with D maybe TRBD2 (5 bases). Trimming stripped 8 bases from V and 2 bases from J, with 16 bases between. From germline, CDR1 is SEHNR and CDR2 FQNEAQ (reference sequence). This CDR3 comprises 15 residues.